This T cell receptor beta chain was identified during a study of blood T cell repertoires in COVID-19. Concerning this clone itself: One end of the junction varies from germline; a read error may be responsible.

The age range of participants was 18 to 89 years, with residence in around 22 US areas. The CDR3 spans 16 residues. CDR1 and CDR2 from the germline V gene are LGHNA and YNFKEQ. The method was immunoSEQ multiplex PCR; TCRdb's version includes in-frame clones alone and lacks a portion of them. The table lists about 190,000 clones, more than 75% of them singletons. Specimen: PBMCs or T cells enriched from blood (not recorded which). This TCR was sampled from a woman in her fifties or sixties with acute COVID-19. V gene TRBV4-2 combines with J gene TRBJ1-2; 7 bases are a match to TRBD1. CDR3 DNA: TGTGCCAGCAGTCAAGATGTAGGGACAGTTAACTATGGCTACACCTTC. Its translation is CASSQDVGTVNYGYTF.